This T cell receptor beta chain was captured by sequencing in a study of cytomegalovirus exposure and HLA in healthy donors. Per the germline V gene, CDR1 is SGHAT and CDR2 is FQNNGV. The CDR3 runs to 14 residues. The V gene lost 5 bases and the J gene lost 1 base, with 11 bases spanning the gap. Study outcomes and limitations: When analyzed later, a missense DCLRE1C variant was found to be linked to TCR beta V- and J-gene trimming.

The PCR used 60 Vbeta and 13 Jbeta primers. Generated by immunoSEQ multiplex PCR, the TCRdb table keeps only in-frame clones and is missing some. The profile shows approximately 200,000 clones, 79% of them singletons. Notes on this clone: What it binds is not known.

The TCR originated in a woman under 30 in good health and CMV-seronegative. The V and J genes are TRBV11-2 and TRBJ1-1, with unresolved D. The sample consisted of PBMCs. The CDR3 sequence is CASSASITNTEAFF. CDR3 coding DNA: TGTGCCAGCAGCGCGTCAATTACGAACACTGAAGCTTTCTTT. The full variable domain, with the rest looked up from reference TRBV11-2 and TRBJ1-1, is EAGVAQSPRYKIIEKRQSVAFWCNPISGHATLYWYQQILGQGPKLLIQFQNNGVVDDSQLPKDRFSAERLKGVDSTLKIQPAKLEDSAVYLCASSASITNTEAFFGQGTRLTVV.